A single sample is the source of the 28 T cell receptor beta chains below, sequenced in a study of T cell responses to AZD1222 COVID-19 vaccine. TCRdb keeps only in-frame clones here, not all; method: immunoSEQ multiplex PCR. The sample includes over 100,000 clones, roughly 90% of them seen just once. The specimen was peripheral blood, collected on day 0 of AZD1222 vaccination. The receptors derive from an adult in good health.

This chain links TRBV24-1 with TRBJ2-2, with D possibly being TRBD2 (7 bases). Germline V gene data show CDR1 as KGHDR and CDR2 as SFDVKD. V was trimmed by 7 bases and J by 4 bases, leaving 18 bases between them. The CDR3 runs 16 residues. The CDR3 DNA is TGTGCCACCAGCAACCCGGGGGGCCACGGCACCGGGGAGCTGTTTTTT. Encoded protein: CATSNPGGHGTGELFF.

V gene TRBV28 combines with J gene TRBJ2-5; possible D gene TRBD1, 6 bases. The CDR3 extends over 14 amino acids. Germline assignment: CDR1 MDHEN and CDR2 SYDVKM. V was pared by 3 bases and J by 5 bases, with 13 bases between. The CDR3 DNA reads TGTGCCAGCAGTTTGGGTCAGGGGTGGGAGACCCAGTACTTC. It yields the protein CASSLGQGWETQYF. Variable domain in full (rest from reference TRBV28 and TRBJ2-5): DVKVTQSSRYLVKRTGEKVFLECVQDMDHENMFWYRQDPGLGLRLIYFSYDVKMKEKGDIPEGYSVSREKKERFSLILESASTNQTSMYLCASSLGQGWETQYFGPGTRLLVL.

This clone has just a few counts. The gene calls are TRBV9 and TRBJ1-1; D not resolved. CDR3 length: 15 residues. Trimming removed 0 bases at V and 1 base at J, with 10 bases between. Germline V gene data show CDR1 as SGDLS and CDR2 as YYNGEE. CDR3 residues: CASSVVALSNTEAFF. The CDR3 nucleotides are TGTGCCAGCAGCGTAGTAGCTCTGTCGAACACTGAAGCTTTCTTT.

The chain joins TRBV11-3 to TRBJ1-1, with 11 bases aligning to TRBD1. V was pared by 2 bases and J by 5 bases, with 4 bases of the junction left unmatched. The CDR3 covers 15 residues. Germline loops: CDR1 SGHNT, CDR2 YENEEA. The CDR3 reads CASSLRGTGGTEAFF. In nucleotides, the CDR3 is TGTGCCAGCAGCTTAAGGGGGACAGGGGGGACTGAAGCTTTCTTT.

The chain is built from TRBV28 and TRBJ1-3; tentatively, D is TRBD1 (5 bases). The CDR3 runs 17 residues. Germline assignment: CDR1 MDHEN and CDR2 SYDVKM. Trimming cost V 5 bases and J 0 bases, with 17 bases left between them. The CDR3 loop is CASSRPTSGDSGNTIYF. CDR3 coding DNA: TGTGCCAGCAGTAGACCGACTTCGGGGGACTCTGGAAACACCATATATTTT.

In DNA, the CDR3 is TGTGCCAGCAGCCACCACTCAAATAGTTACAATGAGCAGTTCTTC. Translation gives CASSHHSNSYNEQFF. This chain links TRBV5-4 with TRBJ2-1; D gene ambiguous. The V gene lost 4 bases and the J gene lost 4 bases, with 15 bases spanning the gap. The CDR3 runs 15 residues. Germline V gene lookup returns CDR1 SGHNT and CDR2 YYREEE (reference sequence).

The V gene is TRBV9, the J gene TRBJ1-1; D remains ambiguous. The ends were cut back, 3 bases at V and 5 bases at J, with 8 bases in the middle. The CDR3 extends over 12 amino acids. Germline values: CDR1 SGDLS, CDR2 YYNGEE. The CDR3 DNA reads TGTGCCAGCAGCGAGTGGTTGACTGAAGCTTTCTTT. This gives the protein CASSEWLTEAFF.

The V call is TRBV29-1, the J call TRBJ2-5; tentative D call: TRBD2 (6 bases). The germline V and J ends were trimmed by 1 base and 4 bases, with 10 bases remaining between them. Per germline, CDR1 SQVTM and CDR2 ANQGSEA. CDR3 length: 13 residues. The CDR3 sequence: CSVEGVGGETQYF. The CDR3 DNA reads TGCAGCGTTGAAGGGGTGGGAGGAGAGACCCAGTACTTC.

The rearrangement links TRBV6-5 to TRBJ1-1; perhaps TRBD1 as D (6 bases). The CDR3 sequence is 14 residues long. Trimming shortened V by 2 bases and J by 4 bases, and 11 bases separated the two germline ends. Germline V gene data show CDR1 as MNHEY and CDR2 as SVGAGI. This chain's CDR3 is CASSYTSGVTEAFF. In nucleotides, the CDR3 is TGTGCCAGCAGTTACACTTCAGGGGTCACTGAAGCTTTCTTT.

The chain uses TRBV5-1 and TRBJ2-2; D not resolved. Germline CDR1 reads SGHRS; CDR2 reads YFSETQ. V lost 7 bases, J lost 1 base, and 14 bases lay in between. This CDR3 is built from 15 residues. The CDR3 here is CASQSGPGNTGELFF. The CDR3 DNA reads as TGCGCCAGCCAGTCCGGGCCAGGGAACACCGGGGAGCTGTTTTTT.

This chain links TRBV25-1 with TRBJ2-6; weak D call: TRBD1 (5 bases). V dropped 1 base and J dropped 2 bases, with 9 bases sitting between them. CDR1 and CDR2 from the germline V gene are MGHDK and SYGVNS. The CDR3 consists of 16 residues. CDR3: CASSEWAGTGANVLTF. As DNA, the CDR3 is TGTGCCAGCAGTGAATGGGCAGGGACTGGGGCCAACGTCCTGACTTTC.

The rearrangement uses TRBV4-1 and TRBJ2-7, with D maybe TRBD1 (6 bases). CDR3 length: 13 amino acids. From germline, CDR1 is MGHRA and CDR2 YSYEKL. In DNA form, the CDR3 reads TGCGCCAGCAGCCAAGTCCAGGGGCCCATCCCCCCCGTC. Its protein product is CASSQVQGPIPPV.

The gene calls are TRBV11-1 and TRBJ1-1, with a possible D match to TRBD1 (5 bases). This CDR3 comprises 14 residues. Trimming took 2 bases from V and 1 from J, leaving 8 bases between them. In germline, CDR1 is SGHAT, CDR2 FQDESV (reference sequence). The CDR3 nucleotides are TGTGCCAGCAGCTTATTGGGGCCGAACACTGAAGCTTTCTTT. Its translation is CASSLLGPNTEAFF.

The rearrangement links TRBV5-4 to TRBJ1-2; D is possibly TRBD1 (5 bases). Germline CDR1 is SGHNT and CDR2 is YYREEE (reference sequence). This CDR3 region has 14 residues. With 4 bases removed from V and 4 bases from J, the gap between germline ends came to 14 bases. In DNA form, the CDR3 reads TGTGCCAGCAGCCCTAGGGGAGGAACCTATGGCTACACCTTC. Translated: CASSPRGGTYGYTF.

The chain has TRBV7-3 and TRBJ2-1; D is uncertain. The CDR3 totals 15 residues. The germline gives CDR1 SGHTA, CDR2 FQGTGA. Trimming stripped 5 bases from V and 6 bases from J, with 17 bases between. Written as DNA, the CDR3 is TGTGCCAGCAGCCCAACTCCCCATTGGGCCAATGAGCAGTTCTTC. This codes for CASSPTPHWANEQFF.

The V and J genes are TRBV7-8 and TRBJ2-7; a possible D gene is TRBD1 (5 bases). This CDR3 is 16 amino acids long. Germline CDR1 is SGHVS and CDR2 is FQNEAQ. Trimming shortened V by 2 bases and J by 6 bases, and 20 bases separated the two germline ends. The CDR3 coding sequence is TGTGCCAGCAGCTTACTTCGGGCAGGGATAGGAAGCGAGCAGTACGTC. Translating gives CASSLLRAGIGSEQYV.

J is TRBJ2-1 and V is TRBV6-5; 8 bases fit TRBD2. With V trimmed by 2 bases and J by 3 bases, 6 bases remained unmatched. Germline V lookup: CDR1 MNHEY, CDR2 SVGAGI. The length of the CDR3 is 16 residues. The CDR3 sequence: CASSYRAGAVYNEQFF. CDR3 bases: TGTGCCAGCAGTTACAGAGCGGGAGCGGTCTACAATGAGCAGTTCTTC.

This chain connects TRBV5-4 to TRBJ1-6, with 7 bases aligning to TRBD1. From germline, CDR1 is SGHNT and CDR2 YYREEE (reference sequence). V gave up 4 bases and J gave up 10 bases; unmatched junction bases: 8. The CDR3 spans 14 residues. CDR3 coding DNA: TGTGCCAGCAGCCAACAGGGGACGGTGTCACCCCTCCACTTT. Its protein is CASSQQGTVSPLHF.

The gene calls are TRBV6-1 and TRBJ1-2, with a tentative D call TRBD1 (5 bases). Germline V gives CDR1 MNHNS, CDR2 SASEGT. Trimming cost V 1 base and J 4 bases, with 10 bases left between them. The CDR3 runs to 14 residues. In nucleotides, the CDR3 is TGTGCCAGCAGTGAAGTAGGGCAGGGCTATGGCTACACCTTC. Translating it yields CASSEVGQGYGYTF.

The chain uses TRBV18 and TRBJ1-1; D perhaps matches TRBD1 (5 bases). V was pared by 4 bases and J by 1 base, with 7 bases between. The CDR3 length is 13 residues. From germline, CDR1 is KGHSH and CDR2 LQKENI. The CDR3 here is CASSLQENTEAFF. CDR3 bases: TGTGCCAGCTCACTACAGGAGAACACTGAAGCTTTCTTT.

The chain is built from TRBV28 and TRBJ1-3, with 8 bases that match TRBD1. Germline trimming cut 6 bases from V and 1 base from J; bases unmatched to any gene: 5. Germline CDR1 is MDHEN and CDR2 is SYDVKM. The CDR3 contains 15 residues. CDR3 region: CASRQQGGSGNTIYF. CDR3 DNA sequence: TGTGCCAGCAGACAACAGGGGGGGTCTGGAAACACCATATATTTT.

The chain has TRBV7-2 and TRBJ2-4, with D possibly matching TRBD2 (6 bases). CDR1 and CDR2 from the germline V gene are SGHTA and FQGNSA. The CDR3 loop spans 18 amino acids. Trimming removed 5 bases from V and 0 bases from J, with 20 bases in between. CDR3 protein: CASSPLGRGTLAKNIQYF. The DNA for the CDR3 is TGTGCCAGCAGCCCCCTCGGACGGGGGACCTTAGCCAAAAACATTCAGTACTTC.

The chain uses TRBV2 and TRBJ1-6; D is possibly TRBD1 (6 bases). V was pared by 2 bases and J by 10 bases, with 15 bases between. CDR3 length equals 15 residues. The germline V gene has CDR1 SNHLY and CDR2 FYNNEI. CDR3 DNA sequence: TGTGCCAGCAGTGAATGGGGCAGTGGGGGCTCACCCCTCCACTTT. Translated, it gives CASSEWGSGGSPLHF.

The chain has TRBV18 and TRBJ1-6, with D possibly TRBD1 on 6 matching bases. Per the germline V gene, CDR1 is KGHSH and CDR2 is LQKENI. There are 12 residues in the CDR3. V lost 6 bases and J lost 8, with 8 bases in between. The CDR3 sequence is CASSPGDSPLHF. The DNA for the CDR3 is TGTGCCAGCTCCCCAGGGGATTCACCCCTCCACTTT. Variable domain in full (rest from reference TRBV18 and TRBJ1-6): NAGVMQNPRHLVRRRGQEARLRCSPMKGHSHVYWYRQLPEEGLKFMVYLQKENIIDESGMPKERFSAEFPKEGPSILRIQQVVRGDSAAYFCASSPGDSPLHFGNGTRLTVT.

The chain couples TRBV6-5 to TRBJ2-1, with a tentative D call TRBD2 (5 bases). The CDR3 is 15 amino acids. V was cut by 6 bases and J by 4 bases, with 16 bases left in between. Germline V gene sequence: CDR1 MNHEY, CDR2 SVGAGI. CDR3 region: CASRKSGSPYNEQFF. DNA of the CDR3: TGTGCCAGCAGAAAGAGCGGATCCCCTTACAATGAGCAGTTCTTC.

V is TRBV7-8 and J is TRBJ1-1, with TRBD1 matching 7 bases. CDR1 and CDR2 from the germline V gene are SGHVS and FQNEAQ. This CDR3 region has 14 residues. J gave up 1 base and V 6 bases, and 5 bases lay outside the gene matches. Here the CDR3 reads CASRTGVPNTEAFF. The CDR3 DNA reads TGTGCCAGCAGAACAGGGGTGCCGAACACTGAAGCTTTCTTT.

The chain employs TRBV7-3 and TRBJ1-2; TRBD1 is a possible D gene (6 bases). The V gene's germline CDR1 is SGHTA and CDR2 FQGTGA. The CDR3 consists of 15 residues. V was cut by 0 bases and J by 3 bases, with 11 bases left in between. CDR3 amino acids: CASSLTAGADYGYTF. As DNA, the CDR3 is TGTGCCAGCAGCTTAACGGCGGGGGCTGACTATGGCTACACCTTC.

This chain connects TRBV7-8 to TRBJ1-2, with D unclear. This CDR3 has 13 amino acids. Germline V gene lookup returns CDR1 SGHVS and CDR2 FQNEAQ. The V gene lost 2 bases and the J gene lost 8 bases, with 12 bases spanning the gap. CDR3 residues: CASSLNLSGGYTF. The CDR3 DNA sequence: TGTGCCAGCAGCTTAAATCTATCGGGCGGCTACACCTTC. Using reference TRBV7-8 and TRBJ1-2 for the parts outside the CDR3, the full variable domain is GAGVSQSPRYKVAKRGQDVALRCDPISGHVSLFWYQQALGQGPEFLTYFQNEAQLDKSGLPSDRFFAERPEGSVSTLKIQRTQQEDSAVYLCASSLNLSGGYTFGSGTRLTVV.